Presented here are 31 T cell receptor beta chains from one specimen sequenced in a study of blood T cell repertoires in COVID-19. Profiled with immunoSEQ multiplex PCR; TCRdb holds only in-frame clones, not every one. This table has fewer than 300,000 clones, roughly nine tenths appearing once. Sequenced sample: peripheral blood. The receptors were gathered from a woman aged 30 to 39 with COVID-19, enrolled during active disease.

The CDR3 nucleotides read TGTGCCAGCAGCCTACAGGGTGAAGGCCAGCCCCAGCATTTT. Amino acid sequence: CASSLQGEGQPQHF. J is TRBJ1-5 and V is TRBV3-1 (or the pseudogene TRBV3-2); D perhaps matches TRBD1 (6 bases). CDR1 and CDR2 from the germline V gene are LGHDT and YNNKEL (reference sequence). Trimming stripped 4 bases from V and 7 bases from J, with 14 bases between. The CDR3 covers 14 residues.

The chain couples TRBV5-1 to TRBJ1-2, with 11 bases matching TRBD1. Germline loops: CDR1 SGHRS, CDR2 YFSETQ. Trimming removed 2 bases from V and 2 bases from J; junction bases left unmatched: 2. CDR3 size: 15 residues. CDR3 sequence (DNA): TGCGCCAGCAGCTTCGGACAGGGGGCCAACTATGGCTACACCTTC. Protein sequence: CASSFGQGANYGYTF.

V usage is TRBV5-1 and J usage is TRBJ2-7; 9 bases map to TRBD1. In germline, CDR1 is SGHRS, CDR2 YFSETQ. The CDR3 totals 14 residues. V lost 2 bases, J lost 3 bases, and 3 bases stayed unmatched. CDR3 loop: CASSLYRGLYEQYF. Written as DNA, the CDR3 is TGCGCCAGCAGCTTATACAGGGGGCTCTACGAGCAGTACTTC.

This clone was seen a single time. One end of the junction fails to match germline, which may point to a read error. V usage is TRBV12-3 or TRBV12-4 and J usage is TRBJ2-1; D is unresolved. The CDR3 runs to 11 residues. DNA of the CDR3: TGTGCCAGCAGTTTAAGGCTAGTATCGGTCTTC. It encodes CASSLRLVSVF.

J is TRBJ2-4 and V is TRBV5-1; D may be TRBD2 (6 bases). The CDR3 covers 13 residues. Trimming removed 4 bases from V and 8 bases from J, with 13 bases in between. Germline assignment: CDR1 SGHRS and CDR2 YFSETQ. The CDR3 DNA sequence: TGCGCCAGCAGCGCTGGCCGACTAGACATTCAGTACTTC. Translated: CASSAGRLDIQYF.

This sequence joins TRBV30 and TRBJ1-6; D is perhaps TRBD1 (6 bases). This CDR3 has 13 amino acids. Looked up from germline, CDR1 is GTSNPN and CDR2 is SVGIG (reference sequence). V lost 2 bases and J lost 9, with 11 bases in between. CDR3 loop: CAWSLQGASPLHF. CDR3 in DNA: TGTGCCTGGAGTCTACAGGGAGCTTCACCCCTCCACTTT.

The chain uses TRBV9 and TRBJ2-1; the match to TRBD1 covers 7 bases. CDR1 SGDLS and CDR2 YYNGEE come from the germline V gene. The CDR3 spans 16 residues. Losses at the gene ends were 3 bases for V and 2 bases for J; bases not matched to a gene: 8. This CDR3 is CASSGGLGQPYNEQFF. The DNA for the CDR3 is TGTGCCAGCAGCGGAGGGCTGGGACAGCCCTACAATGAGCAGTTCTTC.

This chain links TRBV6-1 with TRBJ2-7, with 9 bases identical to TRBD1. The CDR3 totals 16 residues. The V gene's germline CDR1 is MNHNS and CDR2 SASEGT. Trimming took 4 bases from V and 3 from J; bases not matched to a gene: 10. The CDR3 sequence is CASSARGTGRIYEQYF. CDR3 in DNA: TGTGCCAGCAGTGCCCGTGGGACAGGGCGGATCTACGAGCAGTACTTC.

The V gene is TRBV7-2, the J gene TRBJ2-1, with 9 bases aligning to TRBD1. This CDR3 is 14 amino acids long. V shed 6 bases, J shed 15 bases, and the junction held 15 bases outside the gene matches. CDR1 and CDR2 (germline): SGHTA, FQGNSA. DNA for the CDR3: TGTGCCAGCAGTTATTATAAAAGCGGGACAGGGCCGTTCTTC. Translation gives CASSYYKSGTGPFF.

The chain links TRBV29-1 to TRBJ2-3; D may be TRBD2 (5 bases). Trimming cost V 7 bases and J 0 bases, with 8 bases left between them. There are 12 residues in the CDR3. The V gene's germline CDR1 is SQVTM and CDR2 ANQGSEA. This CDR3 is CSDTSSTDTQYF. As DNA, the CDR3 is TGCAGCGATACTAGTAGCACAGATACGCAGTATTTT.

V gene TRBV27 combines with J gene TRBJ2-3, with 9 bases that match TRBD1. The CDR3 runs to 17 residues. Looked up from germline, CDR1 is MNHEY and CDR2 is SMNVEV (reference sequence). J gave up 1 base and V 2 bases, and 7 bases lay outside the gene matches. The CDR3 protein is CASSLGQGRGGTDTQYF. DNA of the CDR3: TGTGCCAGCAGTTTAGGACAGGGGAGAGGAGGCACAGATACGCAGTATTTT.

This clone was seen once. CDR3: CASKPTGTGNTEAFF. DNA of the CDR3: TGTGCCAGCAAACCTACCGGGACAGGGAACACTGAAGCTTTCTTT. The J gene is TRBJ1-1, the V gene TRBV6-5; 8 nucleotides align to TRBD1. With V trimmed by 7 bases and J by 1 base, 8 bases remained unmatched. The germline V gene has CDR1 MNHEY and CDR2 SVGAGI. The CDR3 is 15 amino acids.

The rearrangement uses TRBV5-1 and TRBJ2-7; D gene ambiguous. From germline, CDR1 is SGHRS and CDR2 YFSETQ. V dropped 0 bases and J dropped 6 bases, with 10 bases sitting between them. The CDR3 spans 13 residues. CDR3 amino acids: CASSLDSPSEQYF. In nucleotides, the CDR3 is TGCGCCAGCAGCTTGGATTCCCCTTCCGAGCAGTACTTC.

The chain uses TRBV10-3 and TRBJ1-3; possibly TRBD1 for D (5 bases). Deletions cut 10 bases from V and 2 bases from J, with 12 bases between. The CDR3 runs 13 residues. CDR1 ENHRY and CDR2 SYGVKD come from the germline V gene. The CDR3 nucleotides are TGTGCCACCCAGGGTATCACTGGAAACACCATATATTTT. Its protein is CATQGITGNTIYF.

This clone was recorded once. This chain links TRBV5-1 with TRBJ2-3; 9 nucleotides match TRBD2. This CDR3 is built from 16 residues. The V gene end was trimmed by 0 bases and the J gene end by 2 bases; junction bases not matched to a gene: 4. In germline, CDR1 is SGHRS, CDR2 YFSETQ. The CDR3 nucleotides are TGCGCCAGCAGCTTGGTAGCTAGCGGGATCACAGATACGCAGTATTTT. Its translation: CASSLVASGITDTQYF. Variable domain in full (rest from reference TRBV5-1 and TRBJ2-3): KAGVTQTPRYLIKTRGQQVTLSCSPISGHRSVSWYQQTPGQGLQFLFEYFSETQRNKGNFPGRFSGRQFSNSRSEMNVSTLELGDSALYLCASSLVASGITDTQYFGPGTRLTVL.

This sequence joins TRBV10-1 and TRBJ1-1, with a possible D match to TRBD1 (5 bases). V was trimmed by 2 bases and J by 4 bases, leaving 14 bases between them. The germline CDR1 and CDR2 sequences are WNHNN and SYGVQD (reference sequence). This CDR3 is 15 amino acids long. The CDR3 nucleotides are TGCGCCAGCAGTGAGGGTTCAGGGCCGGGCACTGAAGCTTTCTTT. Translating it yields CASSEGSGPGTEAFF.

Only one count was recorded for this clone. J is TRBJ1-1 and V is TRBV19; 7 bases agree with TRBD1. The V gene end was trimmed by 6 bases and the J gene end by 5 bases; junction bases not matched to a gene: 6. The CDR3 runs to 13 residues. Germline loops: CDR1 LNHDA, CDR2 SQIVND (reference sequence). The CDR3 nucleotides are TGTGCCAGTAGCGGACAGGTCCTGACTGAAGCTTTCTTT. Encoded protein: CASSGQVLTEAFF.

The chain links TRBV7-9 to TRBJ2-2; 7 bases fit TRBD2. Trimming took 3 bases from V and 2 from J; bases not matched to a gene: 6. The CDR3 loop spans 16 amino acids. Germline loops: CDR1 SEHNR, CDR2 FQNEAQ (reference sequence). For the CDR3, the DNA is TGTGCCAGCAGCTTGGGGGAGGGGCCAAACACCGGGGAGCTGTTTTTT. Encoded protein: CASSLGEGPNTGELFF.

The chain is built from TRBV3-1 (or the pseudogene TRBV3-2) and TRBJ1-2, with 10 bases aligning to TRBD1. Losses at the gene ends were 3 bases for V and 6 bases for J; bases not matched to a gene: 4. Germline CDR1 and CDR2: LGHDT and YNNKEL (reference sequence). The CDR3 loop spans 14 amino acids. In DNA, the CDR3 is TGTGCCAGCAGCCAGGGACAGGGGATAAATGGCTACACCTTC. Translated: CASSQGQGINGYTF.

The chain uses TRBV9 and TRBJ2-3; D unresolved. Trimming took 0 bases from V and 0 from J, leaving 14 bases between them. Germline CDR1 is SGDLS and CDR2 is YYNGEE. The CDR3 sequence is 17 residues long. DNA for the CDR3: TGTGCCAGCAGCGTAGCGGCGGATCCCCGTAGCACAGATACGCAGTATTTT. Encoded protein: CASSVAADPRSTDTQYF.

Here the CDR3 reads CAWSFSRTSGSRTDTQYF. The DNA of the CDR3 is TGTGCCTGGAGTTTCTCTAGGACTAGCGGGAGTCGTACAGATACGCAGTATTTT. V and J are TRBV30 and TRBJ2-3; 13 nucleotides agree with TRBD2. V gave up 2 bases and J gave up 3 bases; unmatched junction bases: 11. Germline values: CDR1 GTSNPN, CDR2 SVGIG (reference sequence). CDR3 length: 18 amino acids.

The chain employs TRBV4-1 and TRBJ2-1; 8 nucleotides align to TRBD2. The CDR3 runs 15 residues. Germline V gives CDR1 MGHRA, CDR2 YSYEKL. The J segment lost 6 bases and the V segment lost 6 bases, leaving 10 bases of the junction unmatched. CDR3 coding DNA: TGCGCCAGCAGTCCGCTTGGACTAGCAAGCAATGAGCAGTTCTTC. It specifies CASSPLGLASNEQFF.

On this clone: Other DNA variants within this sample encode the same CDR3. The chain uses TRBV6-4 and TRBJ1-6; D not certain. V shed 2 bases and J shed 10 bases, with 9 bases lying between them. The CDR3 runs 13 residues. The germline gives CDR1 MRHNA, CDR2 SNTAGT. The CDR3: CASSDGVGSPLHF. The CDR3 DNA sequence: TGTGCCAGCAGTGACGGAGTTGGATCACCCCTCCACTTT.

This chain joins TRBV4-2 and TRBJ1-2; D perhaps matches TRBD1 (5 bases). The CDR3 is 15 amino acids. Germline loops: CDR1 LGHNA, CDR2 YNFKEQ. Deletions cut 0 bases from V and 0 bases from J, with 8 bases between. CDR3 sequence (DNA): TGTGCCAGCAGCCAAGACAGGGCCGCTAACTATGGCTACACCTTC. Translation gives CASSQDRAANYGYTF.

This CDR3 is CASSLFPPQVHMGEKLFF. DNA for the CDR3: TGTGCCAGCAGTTTATTCCCGCCACAGGTCCACATGGGGGAAAAACTGTTTTTT. This chain connects TRBV27 to TRBJ1-4, with TRBD1 as a possible D gene (5 bases). The CDR3 has 18 residues. V was shortened by 1 base and J by 8 bases, with 23 bases between the two germline ends. Per germline, CDR1 MNHEY and CDR2 SMNVEV (reference sequence).

The chain couples TRBV6-6 to TRBJ1-2, with 9 nucleotides matching TRBD1. The V gene's germline CDR1 is MNHNY and CDR2 SVGAGI (reference sequence). V trimming: 2 bases; J trimming: 8 bases; junction bases outside the gene matches: 9. There are 15 residues in the CDR3. CDR3 coding DNA: TGTGCCAGCAGTTACAGAGGACAGGGGTTGGGGGGCTACACCTTC. It codes for CASSYRGQGLGGYTF.

The chain uses TRBV19 and TRBJ1-5, with 8 bases aligning to TRBD1. V gave up 7 bases and J gave up 0 bases; unmatched junction bases: 8. The CDR3 contains 16 residues. CDR1 and CDR2 (germline): LNHDA, SQIVND (reference sequence). The CDR3 loop reads CASIDSDRGSNQPQHF. For the CDR3, the DNA is TGTGCCAGTATCGATTCAGACAGGGGTAGCAATCAGCCCCAGCATTTT.

V and J are TRBV27 and TRBJ1-5; D is unclear. This CDR3 has 15 amino acids. Germline lookup yields CDR1 MNHEY and CDR2 SMNVEV (reference sequence). With 6 bases removed from V and 0 bases from J, the gap between germline ends came to 12 bases. This chain's CDR3 is CASRKSGYSNQPQHF. The CDR3 DNA reads TGTGCCAGCAGAAAAAGCGGCTATAGCAATCAGCCCCAGCATTTT.

The rearrangement joins TRBV6-6 to TRBJ2-5, with a weak D call TRBD2 (5 bases). Between the trimmed V and J ends, which lost 7 bases and 1 base, there was a span of 13 bases. Germline CDR1 reads MNHNY; CDR2 reads SVGAGI (reference sequence). The CDR3 covers 14 residues. The CDR3 DNA reads as TGTGCCAGCACCCTTACGGGGATCCAAGAGACCCAGTACTTC. It encodes CASTLTGIQETQYF.

The chain combines TRBV6-1 with TRBJ1-1, with 12 bases aligning to TRBD1. Germline V gene sequence: CDR1 MNHNS, CDR2 SASEGT. V lost 2 bases, J lost 6 bases, and 16 bases stayed unmatched. CDR3 size: 19 residues. The CDR3 reads CASSEWAPGQGANRAEAFF. CDR3 DNA sequence: TGTGCCAGCAGTGAATGGGCACCGGGACAGGGGGCGAATCGGGCTGAAGCTTTCTTT.

The chain employs TRBV4-2 and TRBJ2-1; TRBD2 matches at 9 bases. CDR3 length: 16 amino acids. CDR1 LGHNA and CDR2 YNFKEQ come from the germline V gene. The ends lost 3 bases at V and 6 bases at J; junction bases unmatched: 9. CDR3 coding DNA: TGTGCCAGCAGCCAGGGCCCGGGACTAGCAACCAATGAGCAGTTCTTC. It specifies CASSQGPGLATNEQFF.